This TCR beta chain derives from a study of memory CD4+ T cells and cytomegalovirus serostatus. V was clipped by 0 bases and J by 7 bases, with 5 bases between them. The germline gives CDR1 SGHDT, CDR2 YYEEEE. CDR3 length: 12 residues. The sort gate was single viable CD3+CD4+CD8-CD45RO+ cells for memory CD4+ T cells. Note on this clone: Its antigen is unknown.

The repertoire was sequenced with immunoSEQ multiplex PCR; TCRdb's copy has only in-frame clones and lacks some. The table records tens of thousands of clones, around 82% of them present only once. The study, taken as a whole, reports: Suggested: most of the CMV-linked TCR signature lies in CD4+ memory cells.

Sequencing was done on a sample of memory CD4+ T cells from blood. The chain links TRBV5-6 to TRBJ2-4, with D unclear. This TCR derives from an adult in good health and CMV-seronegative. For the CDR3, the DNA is TGTGCCAGCAGCTTGGAACAGAACATTCAGTACTTC. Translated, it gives CASSLEQNIQYF.